The clone carrying this T cell receptor beta chain appeared a few times. Its antigen remains unknown. Library construction for TCR beta used iRepertoire HTBI primers and Arm-PCR of CDR3 regions. One entry per CDR3 protein, called by TCRdb with MiXCR from the multiplex PCR reads. Here the sample spans roughly 610,000 distinct CDR3 sequences, about 16% being singletons. This record comes from a study of regulatory T cells in long-lasting Graves disease. Turning to the study itself: Antithyroid drug exposure in newly diagnosed Graves' patients had lasted under 3 months. Study observations and caveats: The study found TRBV28, TRBJ1-2 and TRBJ2-5 favored in persistent disease.

Trimming removed 4 bases from V and 5 bases from J; junction bases left unmatched: 18. CDR3 length: 19 amino acids. Per the germline V gene, CDR1 is WSHSY and CDR2 is SAAADI. Time point reported: newly diagnosed GD, antithyroid drugs for less than 3 months. Isolated PBMC RNA provided the starting material for the TCR library. American Thyroid Association guidelines served as the basis for diagnosing Graves' disease. The same specimen was also included in a second study, on T cells in Graves' hyperthyroidism and ophthalmopathy. As that report states: Diagnoses were established using clinical symptoms, serum thyroxine and TRAb, thyroid ultrasound and orbital computed tomography.

The source material was peripheral blood mononuclear cells (PBMCs), sampled at new diagnosis, from a patient treated with antithyroid drugs. V gene TRBV10-2 combines with J gene TRBJ2-1; 9 bases fit TRBD2. The TCR comes from a young man with Graves disease. CDR3 DNA sequence: TGCGCCAGCAGTGTTCGAGGTAGCGGGAGCTTGGTCCTACACAATGAGCAGTTCTTC. It specifies CASSVRGSGSLVLHNEQFF.